Following are 7 T cell receptor beta chains from one sample sequenced in a study of shared clonotypes between healthy human individuals (dated by TCRdb to 2020 to 2021). Libraries were built with the immunoSEQ multiplex PCR assay. Here the immuneACCESS table is served through TCRdb, limited to in-frame sequences with V and J called. Missing clones are a known gap in these copies; in checked studies unresolved V genes cover under half, and the rest lacks a known reason. The sample table lists 600,000 or so clones, roughly 98% of them with a count of one. The ten largest account for roughly 0.29% of the sample. CD8 naive samples were CD45RO-negative cells positively selected for CCR7, giving a CD45RA+CCR7+ population that excluded TemRA cells. Sequencing input: naive CD8+ T cells sorted from blood. What the cell subset or site label conveys for this sample: CD45RA+CCR7+. These receptors were collected from a young man in good health.

The chain joins TRBV19 to TRBJ2-1; 8 bases fit TRBD2. The length of the CDR3 is 17 residues. V lost 3 bases, J lost 4 bases, and 11 bases stayed unmatched. CDR1 is LNHDA and CDR2 is SQIVND in the germline V gene (reference sequence). The chain's CDR3 is CASSMGGDGLAYNEQFF. CDR3 in DNA: TGTGCCAGTAGTATGGGGGGAGATGGACTAGCTTACAATGAGCAGTTCTTC.

The chain couples TRBV28 to TRBJ2-7; D is unclear. The CDR3 sequence is 13 residues long. Looked up from germline, CDR1 is MDHEN and CDR2 is SYDVKM. V was shortened by 3 bases and J by 3 bases, with 9 bases between the two germline ends. CDR3 bases: TGTGCCAGCAGTTTGCTCGGTATCTACGAGCAGTACTTC. Amino acid sequence: CASSLLGIYEQYF.

The chain combines TRBV7-9 with TRBJ2-2; TRBD1 is a possible D gene (5 bases). The CDR3 extends over 17 amino acids. Trimming pared 7 bases from V and 2 bases from J, leaving 20 bases between. Germline loops: CDR1 SEHNR, CDR2 FQNEAQ (reference sequence). CDR3 loop: CASIPLVGQGNTGELFF. For the CDR3, the DNA is TGTGCCAGCATCCCCCTCGTAGGGCAGGGAAACACCGGGGAGCTGTTTTTT.

CDR3 sequence: CASSPSATSGPYNEQFF. CDR3 coding DNA: TGTGCCAGCAGCCCTAGCGCCACTAGCGGTCCCTACAATGAGCAGTTCTTC. The chain employs TRBV4-2 and TRBJ2-1, with 8 bases aligning to TRBD2. The CDR3 is 17 residues long. The V and J ends lost 4 bases and 2 bases, in that order; junction bases with no gene match: 10. Germline V CDR1 and CDR2: LGHNA, YNFKEQ.

J is TRBJ2-7 and V is TRBV27; no clear D gene. CDR3 size: 15 residues. CDR1 and CDR2 (germline): MNHEY, SMNVEV (reference sequence). The ends were cut back, 1 base at V and 4 bases at J, with 14 bases in the middle. This CDR3 is CASSLFSALGYEQYF. The CDR3 nucleotides read TGTGCCAGCAGTTTATTTTCAGCTTTGGGGTACGAGCAGTACTTC.

The chain recombines TRBV20-1 with TRBJ1-4; D unresolved. Trimming shortened V by 3 bases and J by 14 bases, and 13 bases separated the two germline ends. Germline V CDR1 and CDR2: DFQATT, SNEGSKA (reference sequence). The CDR3 extends over 11 amino acids. In DNA form, the CDR3 reads TGCAGTGCTAGTTTCCTGCCTCGTCTGTTTTTT. Residues: CSASFLPRLFF.

The chain joins TRBV28 to TRBJ2-1, with D uncertain. The CDR3 runs 12 residues. The V end was cut by 7 bases, the J end by 0 bases, with 4 bases between. Germline CDR1 is MDHEN and CDR2 is SYDVKM. The CDR3 is CASKPSYNEQFF. CDR3 coding DNA: TGTGCCAGCAAACCCTCCTACAATGAGCAGTTCTTC.